This T cell receptor (beta chain) came from a study of blood T cell repertoires in COVID-19. Adults between roughly 18 and 89 years of age took part from 20 to 25 US areas. People in the exposed group encountered a COVID-19 case within 2 weeks before entering the study. Only in-frame clones appear in the TCRdb table, and some are missing; sequencing was by immunoSEQ multiplex PCR. The table records about 200,000 clones, 84% of them present only once. Trimming stripped 4 bases from V and 5 bases from J, with 26 bases between. The CDR3 extends over 18 amino acids. CDR1 SGHVS and CDR2 FQNEAQ come from the germline V gene.

This clonotype was sampled from a woman aged 30 to 39 who had been exposed to COVID-19. The chain has TRBV7-8 and TRBJ2-5; weak D call: TRBD2 (5 bases). The sequenced sample consisted of PBMCs or T cells enriched from blood (not recorded which). The CDR3 region is CASSSGRGIGFGTETQYF. In nucleotides, the CDR3 is TGTGCCAGCAGCTCAGGTCGAGGGATTGGTTTCGGTACGGAGACCCAGTACTTC.